This T cell receptor (beta chain) was observed in a study of control samples from healthy donors and cancer patients. Method: immunoSEQ multiplex PCR; TCRdb's copy keeps in-frame clones and lacks some. The sample gives about 120,000 clones, 93% of which show up once; roughly 2.6% is in the top ten. Sequenced: blood. The receptor's source is a man aged 30 to 45 in good health.

The CDR3 coding sequence is TGTGCCAGCAGCTTTGGTCTTTATGGGGAGGCCGGCACAGATACGCAGTATTTT. Translating it yields CASSFGLYGEAGTDTQYF. J is TRBJ2-3 and V is TRBV13, with D maybe TRBD2 (6 bases). Germline V CDR1 and CDR2: PRHDT, FYEKMQ (reference sequence). Between the trimmed V and J ends, which lost 3 bases and 1 base, there was a span of 20 bases. This CDR3 region has 18 residues.